Shown below are 14 T cell receptor beta chains from a single sample sequenced in a study of blood T cell repertoires in COVID-19. Produced via immunoSEQ multiplex PCR; TCRdb's table is partial and in-frame only. Among approximately 300,000 clones listed, roughly 86% were seen once. Sequencing was carried out using PBMCs or T cells enriched from blood (not recorded which). The receptors shown here come from a woman younger than 35 who had recovered from COVID-19.

This clone was found once. This chain connects TRBV7-8 to TRBJ1-2; D is unresolved. V dropped 5 bases and J dropped 5 bases, with 12 bases sitting between them. The germline V gene encodes CDR1 SGHVS and CDR2 FQNEAQ. The CDR3 has 13 amino acids. The CDR3 loop reads CASSNWALYGYTF. The CDR3 DNA follows: TGTGCCAGCAGCAATTGGGCTTTGTATGGCTACACCTTC.

The chain joins TRBV5-6 to TRBJ2-7; D gene unclear. Trimming removed 4 bases from V and 3 bases from J, with 14 bases in between. The germline V gene has CDR1 SGHDT and CDR2 YYEEEE. The CDR3 totals 14 residues. This CDR3 is CASSVIGYHYEQYF. CDR3 nucleotide sequence: TGTGCCAGCAGCGTAATCGGGTACCACTACGAGCAGTACTTC.

The chain recombines TRBV11-3 with TRBJ2-1; D gene unclear. Germline V CDR1 and CDR2: SGHNT, YENEEA. The length of the CDR3 is 14 residues. Trimming stripped 0 bases from V and 1 base from J, with 4 bases between. The CDR3, as DNA: TGTGCCAGCAGCTTAGATCCATCCTACAATGAGCAGTTCTTC. This encodes CASSLDPSYNEQFF.

This clone was seen repeatedly, ten times or more. The CDR3 sequence: CASSFSNQPQHF. CDR3 in DNA: TGTGCCAGTAGCTTTAGCAATCAGCCCCAGCATTTT. The rearrangement uses TRBV19 and TRBJ1-5; D is unclear. CDR1 and CDR2 from the germline V gene are LNHDA and SQIVND (reference sequence). The CDR3 sequence is 12 residues long. Trimming took off 6 bases at V and 0 bases at J, with 3 bases between the two ends.

This clone was observed at least ten times. The chain is built from TRBV5-1 and TRBJ1-4, with TRBD1 identical over 9 bases. Germline V gives CDR1 SGHRS, CDR2 YFSETQ. Trimming took 0 bases from V and 8 from J; bases not matched to a gene: 2. The CDR3 contains 14 residues. This chain's CDR3 is CASSLDTGGEKLFF. Here the CDR3 DNA reads TGCGCCAGCAGCTTGGACACAGGGGGCGAAAAACTGTTTTTT.

A few counts support this clone. The V gene is TRBV9, the J gene TRBJ2-3; TRBD2 matches 7 bases. CDR3 size: 16 residues. Germline V gene lookup returns CDR1 SGDLS and CDR2 YYNGEE. The J segment lost 5 bases and the V segment lost 0 bases, leaving 9 bases of the junction unmatched. CDR3 protein: CASSVVGGGGGDTQYF. The CDR3 DNA sequence: TGTGCCAGCAGCGTAGTGGGCGGGGGTGGAGGAGATACGCAGTATTTT.

This chain uses TRBV11-3 with TRBJ2-1; the match to TRBD1 covers 9 bases. There are 13 residues in the CDR3. Germline V CDR1 and CDR2: SGHNT, YENEEA. Trimming at V came to 0 bases and at J to 13 bases, leaving 4 bases not matched to a gene. Here the CDR3 DNA reads TGTGCCAGCAGCTTAGAGGCACAGGGGGCTCAGTTCTTC. This translates into CASSLEAQGAQFF.

V and J are TRBV4-3 and TRBJ1-2; D is possibly TRBD1 (5 bases). The CDR3 is 16 residues long. Trimming left V 4 bases short and J 4 bases short, with 19 bases between. The germline gives CDR1 LGHNA, CDR2 YSLEER. Written as DNA, the CDR3 is TGCGCCAGCAGCCCGTCCCCGGCCGGGGGGTTCTATGGCTACACCTTC. It is translated as CASSPSPAGGFYGYTF.

The gene calls are TRBV4-1 and TRBJ1-2, with 8 nucleotides matching TRBD1. CDR1 and CDR2 (germline): MGHRA, YSYEKL. Germline trimming cut 3 bases from V and 6 bases from J; bases unmatched to any gene: 6. The CDR3 is made up of 14 amino acids. The CDR3 nucleotides read TGCGCCAGCAGCCAGGGGACAGGAGTCGATGGCTACACCTTC. Translating it yields CASSQGTGVDGYTF.

CDR3 sequence reads: CASSLRSYNEQFF. The DNA of the CDR3 is TGTGCCAGCAGCTTACGGAGCTACAATGAGCAGTTCTTC. The chain recombines TRBV7-9 with TRBJ2-1; D is undetermined. This CDR3 is 13 amino acids long. Germline lookup yields CDR1 SEHNR and CDR2 FQNEAQ (reference sequence). Trimming left V 2 bases short and J 3 bases short, with 5 bases between.

The chain couples TRBV2 to TRBJ2-1; perhaps TRBD2 as D (6 bases). Germline V lookup: CDR1 SNHLY, CDR2 FYNNEI. Trimming pared 7 bases from V and 8 bases from J, leaving 18 bases between. The CDR3 is made up of 14 amino acids. CDR3 amino acids: CASMETSWEDEQFF. The CDR3 coding sequence is TGTGCCAGCATGGAGACTAGTTGGGAAGATGAGCAGTTCTTC.

The chain couples TRBV12-3 or TRBV12-4 to TRBJ2-7; TRBD2 might be the D (5 bases). This CDR3 spans 12 amino acids. Trimming removed 3 bases from V and 8 bases from J, with 11 bases in between. Written as DNA, the CDR3 is TGTGCCAGCAGTTTTGAGGCGGGCCAGCAGTACTTC. This codes for CASSFEAGQQYF.

CDR3 sequence: CAWRGRREPQGPSGANVLTF. The CDR3 nucleotides read TGTGCCTGGAGGGGCCGGAGGGAGCCCCAAGGGCCCTCTGGGGCCAACGTCCTGACTTTC. The rearrangement joins TRBV30 to TRBJ2-6, with D perhaps matching TRBD2 (6 bases). The germline V gene encodes CDR1 GTSNPN and CDR2 SVGIG (reference sequence). Trimming took off 3 bases at V and 0 bases at J, with 24 bases between the two ends. This CDR3 contains 20 residues.

This chain connects TRBV3-1 (or the pseudogene TRBV3-2) to TRBJ2-7, with 9 positions matching TRBD1. The CDR3 length is 16 residues. CDR1 LGHDT and CDR2 YNNKEL come from the germline V gene (reference sequence). The junction had 11 bases not matched to a gene; V was cut back by 4 bases and J by 4 bases. The CDR3 reads CASSRTPGQGSYEQYF. CDR3 nucleotide sequence: TGTGCCAGCAGCCGAACACCGGGACAGGGCTCTTACGAGCAGTACTTC.